This TCR beta chain was observed in a study of T cell responses to AZD1222 COVID-19 vaccine. Germline CDR1 and CDR2: SEHNR and FQNEAQ (reference sequence). The V end lost 0 bases, the J end lost 1 base, and 16 bases lay between the germline ends. The CDR3 runs to 18 residues. Assay used: immunoSEQ multiplex PCR; TCRdb lists only in-frame clones, some missing. The sample has about 110,000 clones; more than 75% are singletons. Comment on this clone: No antigen is known for it.

Study conclusions and caveats: A mostly white British donor set with more females was recruited, and clonal diversity was possibly underestimated.

The source material was peripheral blood, sampled on day 0 of AZD1222 vaccination. The chain has TRBV7-9 and TRBJ1-5; D remains unclear. The receptor's source is an adult in good health. The CDR3 DNA follows: TGTGCCAGCAGCTTAGCTACAAGAGGAAGAGCGAGCAATCAGCCCCAGCATTTT. Its protein product is CASSLATRGRASNQPQHF.